This TCR beta chain was sequenced in a study of neurological immune-mediated disorders. Study-level results: The greatest TCR clonal expansion appeared in HTLV-1-associated myelopathy and the smallest, falling below healthy controls, in multiple sclerosis.

A 10-nucleotide random UMI tagged transcripts in template-switch 5'RACE cDNA synthesis. MiXCR, run by TCRdb on the 5' RACE reads, gives a single entry per CDR3 protein. Among 90,000 to 150,000 distinct CDR3 sequences, about 3.2% were seen once, and the ten largest hold around 1.2%. This clonotype was seen ten or more times. Its antigen is still unknown. Trimming took off 1 base at V and 2 bases at J, with 10 bases between the two ends. Germline V lookup: CDR1 DFQATT, CDR2 SNEGSKA (reference sequence). The CDR3 has 14 amino acids. The source of this sequence is a woman aged 25 to 39 with multiple sclerosis. This chain uses TRBV20-1 with TRBJ2-3, with a tentative D call TRBD2 (6 bases). Sequencing was performed on PBMCs. The CDR3 here is CSARAGLSTDTQYF. CDR3 bases: TGCAGTGCTAGAGCGGGACTTTCCACAGATACGCAGTATTTT.